Following are 13 T cell receptor beta chains from one sample sequenced in a study of identical twins. MiXCR, applied by TCRdb to the 5' RACE reads, yields one record per CDR3 protein. The table includes under 400,000 distinct CDR3 sequences, about 10% detected once. Source material: naive T cells sorted from blood. The receptors here all came from a woman aged 45-59 years in good health.

This clonotype was seen more than once but under ten times. This chain uses TRBV18 with TRBJ2-1, with 16 bases aligning to TRBD2. The germline gives CDR1 KGHSH, CDR2 LQKENI. This CDR3 contains 17 residues. J was trimmed by 8 bases and V by 0 bases; bases with no gene match: 4. The CDR3 coding sequence is TGTGCCAGCTCACCACCGGGACTAGCGGGAGGGCCGGATGAGCAGTTCTTC. Residues: CASSPPGLAGGPDEQFF.

In this sample, this clonotype turned up a few times. The J gene is TRBJ2-7, the V gene TRBV7-8; 7 nucleotides align to TRBD2. The CDR3 extends over 14 amino acids. The V gene end was trimmed by 0 bases and the J gene end by 5 bases; junction bases not matched to a gene: 4. Per germline, CDR1 SGHVS and CDR2 FQNEAQ. CDR3 bases: TGTGCCAGCAGCTTAGCCCCCACTAGCGACGAGCAGTACTTC. Translated, it gives CASSLAPTSDEQYF.

CDR3 sequence reads: CASSNRQGSNYGYTF. The DNA of the CDR3 is TGCGCCAGCAGCAACAGACAGGGTAGTAACTATGGCTACACCTTC. The rearrangement links TRBV4-1 to TRBJ1-2, with TRBD1 identical over 7 bases. Germline V gene sequence: CDR1 MGHRA, CDR2 YSYEKL. The CDR3 has 15 amino acids. With V trimmed by 5 bases and J by 1 base, 7 bases remained unmatched.

V and J are TRBV4-2 and TRBJ2-1, with a weak D call TRBD2 (5 bases). Trimming removed 5 bases at V and 0 bases at J, with 20 bases between. Germline CDR1 and CDR2: LGHNA and YNFKEQ. This CDR3 contains 18 residues. The CDR3 region has the DNA TGTGCCAGCAGCTTGTGGACTTGGGCGGGTAGCTCCTACAATGAGCAGTTCTTC. Translation gives CASSLWTWAGSSYNEQFF.

Many counts were recorded for this clonotype. The chain joins TRBV3-1 to TRBJ1-1; D perhaps matches TRBD1 (5 bases). Germline CDR1 reads LGHDT; CDR2 reads YNNKEL (reference sequence). The CDR3 covers 14 residues. V lost 0 bases, J lost 1 base, and 6 bases lay in between. CDR3 region: CASSQEDKNTEAFF. The CDR3, as DNA: TGTGCCAGCAGCCAAGAGGACAAGAACACTGAAGCTTTCTTT.

The chain recombines TRBV3-1 with TRBJ2-2, with TRBD2 as a possible D gene (6 bases). The germline V gene has CDR1 LGHDT and CDR2 YNNKEL (reference sequence). Trimming removed 0 bases from V and 0 bases from J, with 11 bases in between. CDR3 length: 17 residues. The CDR3 DNA reads TGTGCCAGCAGCCAAGACCCAGCGGGCTCGAACACCGGGGAGCTGTTTTTT. Protein: CASSQDPAGSNTGELFF.

V is TRBV20-1 and J is TRBJ2-2, with D maybe TRBD1 (6 bases). Trimming stripped 3 bases from V and 6 bases from J, with 11 bases between. The CDR3 spans 13 residues. Per the germline V gene, CDR1 is DFQATT and CDR2 is SNEGSKA (reference sequence). The CDR3 bases are TGCAGTGCTAGGAACCAGGGGCCCGGGGAGCTGTTTTTT. As protein: CSARNQGPGELFF.

This clonotype was recorded a few times. The chain couples TRBV3-1 to TRBJ1-5; D not certain. Trimming left V 2 bases short and J 4 bases short, with 9 bases between. The length of the CDR3 is 14 residues. Germline values: CDR1 LGHDT, CDR2 YNNKEL (reference sequence). The CDR3 nucleotides are TGTGCCAGCAGCCAAAATCTGGAGAATCAGCCCCAGCATTTT. Amino acid sequence: CASSQNLENQPQHF. The variable domain in full, with the rest retrieved from reference TRBV3-1 and TRBJ1-5, is DTAVSQTPKYLVTQMGNDKSIKCEQNLGHDTMYWYKQDSKKFLKIMFSYNNKELIINETVPNRFSPKSPDKAHLNLHINSLELGDSAVYFCASSQNLENQPQHFGDGTRLSIL.

V usage is TRBV5-1 and J usage is TRBJ2-3; D unclear. Germline CDR1 and CDR2: SGHRS and YFSETQ. This CDR3 comprises 13 residues. Trimming cost V 5 bases and J 0 bases, with 7 bases left between them. This CDR3 is CASRPSSTDTQYF. The CDR3 DNA reads as TGCGCCAGCAGACCGTCTAGCACAGATACGCAGTATTTT.

This clonotype appeared many times. This chain links TRBV24-1 with TRBJ2-1; D gene uncertain. CDR3 size: 16 residues. Looked up from germline, CDR1 is KGHDR and CDR2 is SFDVKD. Trimming took off 1 base at V and 5 bases at J, with 14 bases between the two ends. CDR3 nucleotide sequence: TGTGCCACCAGTGATTTTGGGCTGGAAGTACACAATGAGCAGTTCTTC. It translates to CATSDFGLEVHNEQFF.

Ten or more counts support this clonotype. The V call is TRBV3-1, the J call TRBJ2-2, with D hard to call. This CDR3 is built from 16 residues. Germline-derived CDR1 and CDR2 are LGHDT and YNNKEL (reference sequence). Between the trimmed V and J ends, which lost 1 base and 8 bases, there was a span of 17 bases. The CDR3 DNA sequence: TGTGCCAGCAGCCAAGGCCGAAGCGTGCCGTCGGGGGAGCTGTTTTTT. Translated, it gives CASSQGRSVPSGELFF.

This clonotype was recorded at least ten times. This chain connects TRBV21-1 to TRBJ2-7. TRBV21-1 is termed a pseudogene. The CDR3 is 13 residues long. CDR3 loop: CASSPTVTYEQYF. Written as DNA, the CDR3 is TGTGCCAGCAGCCCTACTGTTACCTACGAGCAGTACTTC.

This clonotype was counted between two and nine times. The genes are TRBV29-1 and TRBJ2-5, with D perhaps TRBD2 (6 bases). This CDR3 is 12 amino acids long. Germline loops: CDR1 SQVTM, CDR2 ANQGSEA. Trimming stripped 4 bases from V and 2 bases from J, with 8 bases between. CDR3 DNA: TGCAGCGTTGTGGGGGGTCAAGAGACCCAGTACTTC. Its translation is CSVVGGQETQYF.